This is a list of T cell receptor beta chains from one sample in a study of blood T cell repertoires in COVID-19. Some clones are missing from TCRdb's copy, which holds only in-frame ones; the method was immunoSEQ multiplex PCR. There are about 440,000 clones in the sample; 87% occur only once, and just under 2% lies in the top ten. Sequenced material: PBMCs or T cells enriched from blood (not recorded which). The source is a woman between 18 and 29 years old with acute COVID-19. Both conserved end residues are trimmed from each CDR3. The D gene is left open where the match is weak.

ASSMTAFINSPLH | TRBV19 | . | 13 | TRBJ1-6
ASSIRGQANEKLF | TRBV19 | TRBD1 | 13 | TRBJ1-4
ASNPGLQRGQF | TRBV5-5 | . | 11 | TRBJ2-1
ASSFGINYGYT | TRBV27 | . | 11 | TRBJ1-2
ASSSGQGNNQPQH | TRBV28 | TRBD1 | 13 | TRBJ1-5
ASRNRVFNYGYT | TRBV2 | . | 12 | TRBJ1-2
ASLKDRDSNEQY | TRBV6-1 | TRBD1 | 12 | TRBJ2-7
ASSPDTTYSPLH | TRBV7-9 | . | 12 | TRBJ1-6
ASSPERLAGGSYYNEQF | TRBV11-2 | TRBD2 | 17 | TRBJ2-1
ASNHGGRRQPQH | TRBV6-6 | . | 12 | TRBJ1-5
ASTPGTSNQPQH | TRBV2 | . | 12 | TRBJ1-5
ASSYIEVLSGANVLT | TRBV6-2/TRBV6-3 | . | 15 | TRBJ2-6
ASSLEGVLSYNEQF | TRBV5-1 | . | 14 | TRBJ2-1
ASGLTTNDQPQH | TRBV12-5 | . | 12 | TRBJ1-5
ASSFGGGYEQY | TRBV27 | . | 11 | TRBJ2-7
SVTTQGNTEAF | TRBV29-1 | . | 11 | TRBJ1-1
ASSPGRGLNTEAF | TRBV11-1 | . | 13 | TRBJ1-1
ASSLSEGADYGYT | TRBV5-1 | TRBD1 | 13 | TRBJ1-2
ASSLGGDYGYT | TRBV11-2 | . | 11 | TRBJ1-2
ASSLRTGFNEKLF | TRBV9 | TRBD1 | 13 | TRBJ1-4
ASSVQGSLVKNIQY | TRBV3-1/TRBV3-2 | TRBD1 | 14 | TRBJ2-4
ASSLWGGEQY | TRBV28 | . | 10 | TRBJ2-7
ASRGTSGGSQF | TRBV19 | TRBD2 | 11 | TRBJ2-1
ASSRLGQENTGELF | TRBV19 | TRBD1 | 14 | TRBJ2-2
ASSLDGAPGGGWGNTIY | TRBV7-8 | TRBD1 | 17 | TRBJ1-3
ASISQGWDEKLF | TRBV28 | TRBD1 | 12 | TRBJ1-4
ASSLSSFRAKNIQY | TRBV5-4 | . | 14 | TRBJ2-4
ASSRLGGQGYTEAF | TRBV11-2 | TRBD1 | 14 | TRBJ1-1
ASSRELNTEAF | TRBV11-1 | . | 11 | TRBJ1-1
ASSLGGTKTDTQY | TRBV5-4 | TRBD2 | 13 | TRBJ2-3
SVFSGTGVREQY | TRBV29-1 | TRBD1 | 12 | TRBJ2-7
AISAATGVGNEQF | TRBV10-3 | TRBD1 | 13 | TRBJ2-1
SVVELYNEQF | TRBV29-1 | . | 10 | TRBJ2-1
ASSPTDRMYIYGYT | TRBV5-6 | . | 14 | TRBJ1-2
ASSVNSGGKETQY | TRBV9 | TRBD2 | 13 | TRBJ2-5
ASSQGIAGGYEQY | TRBV11-2 | TRBD2 | 13 | TRBJ2-7
ASSESHTEAF | TRBV6-6 | . | 10 | TRBJ1-1
ASSVGTAYTGELF | TRBV7-6 | TRBD1 | 13 | TRBJ2-2
ASSADSSEAF | TRBV9 | . | 10 | TRBJ1-1
AIRDPDSLNTEAF | TRBV10-3 | . | 13 | TRBJ1-1